One sample yielded the 14 T cell receptor beta chains listed below, sequenced in a study of human T cells and chemical hapten exposure. Time point reported: healthy volunteer bleed at 2 weeks. Unfractionated whole blood was the source from which total RNA was extracted. TCRdb passed the RACE reads through MiXCR, listing each CDR3 protein once. The sample yields under 95,000 distinct CDR3 sequences, approximately 10% seen once. The sequenced material came from whole blood. The receptors derive from a female donor in good health. Some clones in this sample may be carry-over from other donors' samples.

The chain joins TRBV24-1 to TRBJ2-2; D is perhaps TRBD2 (6 bases). Trimming removed 3 bases from V and 5 bases from J, with 12 bases in between. Germline V gene sequence: CDR1 KGHDR, CDR2 SFDVKD. The CDR3 sequence is 15 residues long. The CDR3 protein is CATSDERAITGELFF. For the CDR3, the DNA is TGTGCCACCAGTGATGAGCGGGCAATTACCGGGGAGCTGTTTTTT.

V is TRBV20-1 and J is TRBJ2-3, with D tentatively TRBD1 or TRBD2 (5 bases each). Germline V gene lookup returns CDR1 DFQATT and CDR2 SNEGSKA (reference sequence). V was cut by 7 bases and J by 5 bases, with 16 bases left in between. CDR3 size: 13 residues. The CDR3 DNA reads TGCAGTGTTACTAGGGGTCCTGGAGATACGCAGTATTTT. This translates into CSVTRGPGDTQYF.

J is TRBJ2-5 and V is TRBV6-5, with D possibly being TRBD2 (8 bases). CDR3 size: 15 residues. Per the germline V gene, CDR1 is MNHEY and CDR2 is SVGAGI. The V gene lost 6 bases and the J gene lost 5 bases, with 19 bases spanning the gap. The CDR3 loop is CASRWGLGGEETQYF. CDR3 coding DNA: TGTGCCAGCAGATGGGGACTAGGGGGCGAGGAGACCCAGTACTTC.

The V gene is TRBV2, the J gene TRBJ2-5, with TRBD2 as a possible D gene (6 bases). This CDR3 comprises 15 residues. Germline loops: CDR1 SNHLY, CDR2 FYNNEI. Trimming cost V 2 bases and J 5 bases, with 15 bases left between them. The CDR3 nucleotides are TGTGCCAGCAGTGAACGCGTGGGAGGCGGGGAGACCCAGTACTTC. It encodes CASSERVGGGETQYF.

The genes are TRBV29-1 and TRBJ2-3; no clear D gene. Trimming took off 5 bases at V and 0 bases at J, with 15 bases between the two ends. This CDR3 spans 15 amino acids. Looked up from germline, CDR1 is SQVTM and CDR2 is ANQGSEA. The CDR3 reads CSVLHDVASTDTQYF. CDR3 nucleotides: TGCAGCGTTCTTCATGACGTTGCTAGCACAGATACGCAGTATTTT.

This clonotype was picked up many times. This rearrangement joins TRBV28 to TRBJ2-7; 8 positions agree with TRBD1. The J segment lost 4 bases and the V segment lost 6 bases, leaving 8 bases of the junction unmatched. This CDR3 is built from 14 residues. Germline V gives CDR1 MDHEN, CDR2 SYDVKM. The CDR3 reads CASRSGRGLYEQYF. CDR3 coding DNA: TGTGCCAGCAGATCAGGCAGGGGGCTTTACGAGCAGTACTTC. Complete variable domain (other parts from reference TRBV28 and TRBJ2-7): DVKVTQSSRYLVKRTGEKVFLECVQDMDHENMFWYRQDPGLGLRLIYFSYDVKMKEKGDIPEGYSVSREKKERFSLILESASTNQTSMYLCASRSGRGLYEQYFGPGTRLTVT.

The chain carries TRBV2 and TRBJ2-1, with TRBD2 matching over 11 bases. The CDR3 loop spans 15 amino acids. V dropped 7 bases and J dropped 4; count of bases not matched to a gene: 6. Germline CDR1 reads SNHLY; CDR2 reads FYNNEI. The CDR3 region has the DNA TGTGCCAGCATTGGGGTAGCGGGAGGGTACAATGAGCAGTTCTTC. It yields the protein CASIGVAGGYNEQFF.

This sequence joins TRBV6-5 and TRBJ1-1; D uncertain. Trimming took 7 bases from V and 8 from J, leaving 14 bases between them. Germline V gene sequence: CDR1 MNHEY, CDR2 SVGAGI. This CDR3 is 12 amino acids long. The CDR3 bases are TGTGCCAGCACCTCACGGACGGGGGAAGCTTTCTTT. It translates to CASTSRTGEAFF.

The sample holds a few counts of this clonotype. A junction boundary mismatches the germline segment, possibly from a read error. The chain is built from TRBV7-7 and TRBJ1-4, with D uncertain. Germline V lookup: CDR1 SSHAT, CDR2 FNYEAQ (reference sequence). The CDR3 contains 19 residues. CDR3 residues: CASSLVSPGQARFSGKLFF. CDR3 nucleotides: TGTGCTAGCAGCTTAGTGAGCCCCGGGCAGGCCCGATTTTCCGGGAAACTGTTTTTT.

This clonotype was seen at least ten times. The V call is TRBV7-9, the J call TRBJ2-7; D tentatively fits TRBD1 or TRBD2 (5 bases each). Trimming pared 4 bases from V and 0 bases from J, leaving 16 bases between. Germline-derived CDR1 and CDR2 are SEHNR and FQNEAQ (reference sequence). This CDR3 spans 16 amino acids. CDR3 residues: CASSSSTGQLSYEQYF. The CDR3 coding sequence is TGTGCCAGCAGCTCGAGCACGGGGCAGCTCTCCTACGAGCAGTACTTC.

This clonotype was counted between two and nine times. The genes are TRBV27 and TRBJ2-2; D might be TRBD1 or TRBD2, each matching 5 bases. Trimming took 0 bases from V and 6 from J, leaving 8 bases between them. This CDR3 comprises 14 residues. Germline CDR1 reads MNHEY; CDR2 reads SMNVEV (reference sequence). In DNA, the CDR3 is TGTGCCAGCAGTTTATCCGGGACGCCCGGGGAGCTGTTTTTT. This gives the protein CASSLSGTPGELFF.

This clonotype was recorded many times. This chain links TRBV29-1 with TRBJ1-4; the D gene is possibly TRBD1 (5 bases). This CDR3 has 15 residues. CDR1 is SQVTM and CDR2 is ANQGSEA in the germline V gene. The V end lost 5 bases, the J end lost 1 base, and 14 bases lay between the germline ends. The CDR3 region has the DNA TGCAGCGTTACTGGGCCCGGGGGAACTAATGAAAAACTGTTTTTT. Its protein is CSVTGPGGTNEKLFF.

There are a few counts of this clonotype. V and J are TRBV6-1 and TRBJ1-4, with a possible D match to TRBD1 (5 bases). V lost 6 bases to trimming and J lost 3 bases, with 14 bases between them. Germline V gene sequence: CDR1 MNHNS, CDR2 SASEGT. This CDR3 comprises 15 residues. The CDR3 sequence: CASRVQGGANEKLFF. The CDR3 region has the DNA TGTGCCAGCAGAGTCCAGGGTGGAGCTAATGAAAAACTGTTTTTT.

V is TRBV23-1 and J is TRBJ2-4; D may be TRBD2 (5 bases). TRBV23-1 is treated as an ORF (open reading frame) with a function not yet certain. This CDR3 is built from 17 residues. V lost 0 bases, J lost 1 base, and 13 bases lay in between. The CDR3 region is CASSQSSVRGAKNIQYF. CDR3 in DNA: TGCGCCAGCAGTCAATCGTCAGTCCGAGGGGCCAAAAACATTCAGTACTTC.